Listed below are T cell receptor beta chains from one sample, sequenced in a study of relationships among human T cell subsets. TCRdb analysed the multiplex PCR reads with MiXCR anew, one entry per CDR3 protein. The sample has over 10,000 distinct CDR3 sequences; approximately 67% are singletons. Sequenced input: CD4+ Th1 cells sorted from blood. These receptors all come from a man aged 40-50 years in good health. CDR3s include the opening cysteine and the closing phenylalanine or tryptophan. A D gene is named only where the DNA matches it firmly. Expanded clones are given a class, and other clones once, few, many or no size at all.

J | D | size | V | DNA | CDR3
TRBJ1-2 | . | . | TRBV11-2 | TGTGCCAGCAGTTTGAAAAGGTTCAATGGCTACACCTTC | CASSLKRFNGYTF
TRBJ1-6 | . | few | TRBV20-1 | TGCAGTGCTAGACAGGGTACCATTTATTCACCCCTCCACTTT | CSARQGTIYSPLHF
TRBJ2-7 | TRBD2 | medium-sized | TRBV11-2 | TGTGCCAGCAGCTCCCAAGGGTTAGCGGGAGACGAGCAGTACTTC | CASSSQGLAGDEQYF
TRBJ2-6 | . | . | TRBV7-9 | TGTGCCAGCAGCTTAGATGATCTCCAGGCCAACGTCCTGACTTTC | CASSLDDLQANVLTF
TRBJ2-1 | . | . | TRBV5-1 | TGCGCCAGCAGTTTGAACCTTGTTTACAATGAGCAGTTCTTC | CASSLNLVYNEQFF
TRBJ1-2 | . | . | TRBV20-1 | TGCAGTGCGAGAGAGGGGGTACTTTACACCTTC | CSAREGVLYTF
TRBJ2-1 | TRBD2 | few | TRBV11-2 | TGTGCCAGCAGCGTACTAGCGGGGAACTCCTACAATGAGCAGTTCTTC | CASSVLAGNSYNEQFF
TRBJ2-3 | . | . | TRBV11-2 | TGTGCCAGCAGCTTATGGCTAGCCACAGATACGCAGTATTTT | CASSLWLATDTQYF
TRBJ2-6 | . | . | TRBV20-1 | TGCAGTGCTAGAGGGGCTGGGGCCAACGTCCTGACTTTC | CSARGAGANVLTF
TRBJ2-7 | TRBD2 | once | TRBV27 | TGTGCCAGCAGTTCCGGTAGCGGGACTCGCGAGCAGTACTTC | CASSSGSGTREQYF
TRBJ2-3 | . | . | TRBV11-2 | TGTGCCAGCAGCTTAGTGGGATGGGACACAGATACGCAGTATTTT | CASSLVGWDTDTQYF
TRBJ2-5 | TRBD1 | . | TRBV7-3 | TGTGCCAGCAGCTTAGGGGACAGCCACCAAGAGACCCAGTACTTC | CASSLGDSHQETQYF
TRBJ2-3 | . | once | TRBV11-2 | TGTGCCAGCAGCTTAGAGGGACTCAGGCCTGATACGCAGTATTTT | CASSLEGLRPDTQYF
TRBJ2-6 | . | . | TRBV30 | TGTGCCCTACCGAGCGAGGCTGGGGCCAACGTCCTGACTTTC | CALPSEAGANVLTF
TRBJ1-1 | . | . | TRBV10-3 | TGTGCCATCAGTGCCTCAAGGGGGGGCACTGAAGCTTTCTTT | CAISASRGGTEAFF
TRBJ2-3 | . | . | TRBV5-1 | TGCGCCACCACTTACGGCGGGCGCAGCACAGATACACAGTATTTT | CATTYGGRSTDTQYF
TRBJ2-3 | . | . | TRBV19 | TGTGCCAGTAGAAACCCCGGCCACACAGATACGCAGTATTTT | CASRNPGHTDTQYF
TRBJ2-7 | . | few | TRBV3-1 | TGTGCCAGCAGCCCGACGGGCCGGGGCCCTTACGAGCAGTACTTC | CASSPTGRGPYEQYF
TRBJ2-4 | . | . | TRBV7-3 | TGTGCCAGCAGCCGGACTAGGGGGGACATTCAGTACTTC | CASSRTRGDIQYF
TRBJ2-1 | TRBD2 | . | TRBV30 | TGTGCCTCTACCAGCGGGAGCCGGTCCTACAATGAGCAGTTCTTC | CASTSGSRSYNEQFF
TRBJ2-3 | . | . | TRBV11-2 | TGTGCCAGCAGCTGGGGTGGAGATACGCAGTATTTT | CASSWGGDTQYF
TRBJ1-6 | . | few | TRBV11-1 | TGTGCCAGCACGAAGGCCTATAATTCACCCCTCCACTTT | CASTKAYNSPLHF
TRBJ1-1 | . | . | TRBV11-2 | TGTGCCAGCAGCTTATGGGGGGCGAACACTGAAGCTTTCTTT | CASSLWGANTEAFF
TRBJ2-7 | . | few | TRBV11-2 | TGTGCCAGCAGCTTAGATGTGCGAAGGCCAGGCGAGCAGTACTTC | CASSLDVRRPGEQYF
TRBJ2-5 | . | . | TRBV5-1 | TGCGCCAGCAGCTTTAAGGACGAGACCCAGTACTTC | CASSFKDETQYF
TRBJ2-1 | . | . | TRBV20-1 | TGCAGTGCTAGAATTTCCCAGGGGTCCGGTGAGCAGTTCTTC | CSARISQGSGEQFF
TRBJ2-5 | . | few | TRBV29-1 | TGCAGCTACAGAAAGTACCAAGAGACCCAGTACTTC | CSYRKYQETQYF
TRBJ2-7 | . | . | TRBV11-2 | TGTGCCAGCAGCTCGAATCGGGGGCAAGGAGAGCAGTACTTC | CASSSNRGQGEQYF
TRBJ2-4 | . | . | TRBV11-2 | TGTGCCAGCAGAAAGGCGGGCAAAAACATTCAGTACTTC | CASRKAGKNIQYF
TRBJ1-2 | . | . | TRBV6-5 | TGTGCCAGCAGTTACTTGGGGCGGCCAAACTATGGCTACACCTTC | CASSYLGRPNYGYTF
TRBJ2-7 | . | . | TRBV5-5 | TGTGCCAGCAGCTTGGCAATAGTCGGCCGGGGGTCTTCCTACGAGCAGTACTTC | CASSLAIVGRGSSYEQYF
TRBJ2-7 | TRBD1 | few | TRBV6-1 | TGTGCCAGCAGGGGACAGGGGGCATACGAGCAGTACTTC | CASRGQGAYEQYF
TRBJ2-3 | . | . | TRBV11-2 | TGTGCCAGCAGCTTCCTCCCTTCTAGCACAGATACGCAGTATTTT | CASSFLPSSTDTQYF
TRBJ2-3 | TRBD2 | few | TRBV10-2 | TGCGCCAGCAGGGTAGCGGGGGGGCCAGATACGCAGTATTTT | CASRVAGGPDTQYF
TRBJ2-7 | . | once | TRBV20-1 | TGCAGTGCTAGAGATACCGTTGGAGAGCAGTACTTC | CSARDTVGEQYF
TRBJ2-1 | TRBD2 | few | TRBV5-1 | TGCGCCAGCAGCCTCACTAGCGGGGGACCCCAGAATGAGCAGTTCTTC | CASSLTSGGPQNEQFF
TRBJ2-5 | . | once | TRBV7-8 | TGTGCCAGCAGCTTAGGACGGACCCAAGAGACCCAGTACTTC | CASSLGRTQETQYF
TRBJ2-2 | . | . | TRBV5-4 | TGTGCCAGCAGCTTGGGAGCGGGACAGACAAGAGCCGGGGAGCTGTTTTTT | CASSLGAGQTRAGELFF
TRBJ1-1 | TRBD1 | . | TRBV28 | TGTGCCAGCAGTGTCGTAAAGGGACAGGGGTTACAAGCTTTCTTT | CASSVVKGQGLQAFF
TRBJ2-1 | . | . | TRBV5-1 | TGCGCCAGCAGAATAGCCGGAGATTCCTACAATGAGCAGTTCTTC | CASRIAGDSYNEQFF
TRBJ1-1 | TRBD1 | . | TRBV29-1 | TGCAGCGTTGAAGGGGACAGGGTGGAGACTGAAGCTTTCTTT | CSVEGDRVETEAFF
TRBJ2-1 | TRBD2 | . | TRBV7-8 | TGTGCCAGCAGCACACGACTAGCGGGAGTCTACAATGAGCAGTTCTTC | CASSTRLAGVYNEQFF
TRBJ2-7 | TRBD2 | . | TRBV20-1 | TGCAGTGCTAGAGAACTAGCGGGCTCCTACGAGCAGTACTTC | CSARELAGSYEQYF
TRBJ2-1 | TRBD2 | . | TRBV4-1 | TGCGCCAGCAGCCAGACCCTAGCGGGGGGCTACAATGAGCAGTTCTTC | CASSQTLAGGYNEQFF
TRBJ1-1 | . | few | TRBV11-2 | TGTGCCAGCAGCTCCGCACTCCGGGACGAATGGACAACGAACACTGAAGCTTTCTTT | CASSSALRDEWTTNTEAFF
TRBJ2-3 | . | medium-sized | TRBV11-1 | TGTGCCAGCGGACAAACCACGGATACGCAGTATTTT | CASGQTTDTQYF
TRBJ2-7 | TRBD2 | few | TRBV11-1 | TGTGCCAGCAGCCATACGGGACTAGCCTACGAGCAGTACTTC | CASSHTGLAYEQYF
TRBJ1-1 | TRBD1 | . | TRBV7-9 | TGTGCCAGCACCCTAACAGGGACAGCCCCCACTGAAGCTTTCTTT | CASTLTGTAPTEAFF
TRBJ1-5 | . | . | TRBV7-8 | TGTGCCTGGAGTGGGGGCTTGATAAATCAGCCCCAGCATTTT | CAWSGGLINQPQHF
TRBJ2-7 | . | . | TRBV28 | TGTGCCAGTCTTGATGAAGCATCCTCCTACGAGCAGTACTTC | CASLDEASSYEQYF
TRBJ1-4 | . | . | TRBV10-3 | TGTGCCATCAGTAGGGGGACTAATGAAAAACTGTTTTTT | CAISRGTNEKLFF
TRBJ2-7 | TRBD2 | few | TRBV28 | TGTGCCAGCACCAGCGGGAGGGGGAGGGATTACGAGCAGTACTTC | CASTSGRGRDYEQYF
TRBJ2-3 | TRBD2 | . | TRBV2 | TGTGCCAGCTGCCTGACTAGCGGAGATACGCAGTATTTT | CASCLTSGDTQYF
TRBJ2-5 | TRBD1 | . | TRBV20-1 | TGCAGTGCTGGACAGGGGGCTCGGGGGGAGACCCAGTACTTC | CSAGQGARGETQYF
TRBJ2-7 | . | few | TRBV7-4 | TGTGCCAGCCAAAAGACCGTCTACGAGCAGTACTTC | CASQKTVYEQYF
TRBJ2-3 | . | . | TRBV6-5 | TGTGCCAGCAGTCCCCAGGAGGTGGCAGATACGCAGTATTTT | CASSPQEVADTQYF